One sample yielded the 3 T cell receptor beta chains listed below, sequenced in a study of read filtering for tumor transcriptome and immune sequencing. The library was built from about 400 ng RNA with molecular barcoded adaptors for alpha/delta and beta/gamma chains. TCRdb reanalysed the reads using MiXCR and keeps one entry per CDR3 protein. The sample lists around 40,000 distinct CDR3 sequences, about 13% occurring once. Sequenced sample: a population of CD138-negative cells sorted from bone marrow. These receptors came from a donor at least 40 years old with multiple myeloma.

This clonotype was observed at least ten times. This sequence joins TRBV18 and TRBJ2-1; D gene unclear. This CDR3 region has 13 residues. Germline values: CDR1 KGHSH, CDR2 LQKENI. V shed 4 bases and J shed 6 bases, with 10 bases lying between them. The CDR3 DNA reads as TGTGCCAGCTCACTTGTGGCAGGCAATGAGCAGTTCTTC. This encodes CASSLVAGNEQFF.

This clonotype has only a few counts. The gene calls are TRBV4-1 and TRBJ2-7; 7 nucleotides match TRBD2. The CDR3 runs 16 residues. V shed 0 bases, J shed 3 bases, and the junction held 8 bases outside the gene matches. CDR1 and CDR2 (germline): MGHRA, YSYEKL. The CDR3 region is CASSQDYPGGFYEQYF. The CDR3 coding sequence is TGCGCCAGCAGCCAAGATTATCCGGGAGGATTCTACGAGCAGTACTTC.

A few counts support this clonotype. As DNA, the CDR3 is TGCAGTGCGAGTTATAGCAATCAGCCCCAGCATTTT. It yields the protein CSASYSNQPQHF. The chain carries TRBV20-1 and TRBJ1-5, with no clear D. Germline V gene sequence: CDR1 DFQATT, CDR2 SNEGSKA (reference sequence). CDR3 size: 12 residues. Between the trimmed V and J ends, which lost 6 bases and 0 bases, there was a span of 6 bases.